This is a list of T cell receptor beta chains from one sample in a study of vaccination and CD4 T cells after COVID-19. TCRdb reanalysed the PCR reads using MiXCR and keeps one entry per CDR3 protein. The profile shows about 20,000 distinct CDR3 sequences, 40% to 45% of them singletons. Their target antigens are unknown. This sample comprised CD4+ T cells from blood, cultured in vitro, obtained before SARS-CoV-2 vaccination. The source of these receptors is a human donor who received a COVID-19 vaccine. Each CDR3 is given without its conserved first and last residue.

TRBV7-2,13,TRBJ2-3,ASSLDHEKLDTQY
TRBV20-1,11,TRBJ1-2,SASEWTTYGYT
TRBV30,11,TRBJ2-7,AWSQRDPGEQY
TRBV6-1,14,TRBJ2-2,ASRRRSLANTGELF
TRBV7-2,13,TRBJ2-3,ASSQQAGSADTQY
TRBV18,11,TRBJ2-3,ASTSGFTDTQY
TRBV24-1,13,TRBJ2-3,ATSDIRGPTDTQY
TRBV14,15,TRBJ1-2,ASSQVYPGQGSLGYT
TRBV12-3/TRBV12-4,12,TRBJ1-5,ASSHGQFNQPQH
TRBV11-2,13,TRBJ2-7,ASSLAAGKTYEQY
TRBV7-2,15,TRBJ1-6,ASSSTPPGQLNSPLH
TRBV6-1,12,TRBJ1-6,ASSVYRDNSPLH
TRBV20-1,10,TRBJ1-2,SASRQGDGYT
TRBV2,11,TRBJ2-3,ASRSGGADTQY
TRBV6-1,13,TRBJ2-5,ASSEVWGPLETQY
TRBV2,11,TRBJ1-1,ASKMDRGPEAF
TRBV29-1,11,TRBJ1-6,SAGQGPNSPLH
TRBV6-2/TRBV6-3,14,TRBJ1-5,ASSSGLGISNQPQH
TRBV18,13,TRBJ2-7,ASSPSIRETYEQY
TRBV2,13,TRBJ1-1,ASIQRTGKNTEAF
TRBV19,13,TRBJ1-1,ASSPGRGMNTEAF
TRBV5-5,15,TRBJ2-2,ASSLGLAGGPTGELF
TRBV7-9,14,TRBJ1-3,ASSLAGRVYGNTIY
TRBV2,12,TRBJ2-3,ASSEQASTDTQY
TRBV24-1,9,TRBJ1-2,ATSDLYGYT
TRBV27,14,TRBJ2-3,ASSLSSRGSTDTQY
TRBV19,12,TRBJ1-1,ASSIGNMNTEAF
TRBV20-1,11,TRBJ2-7,SAARTGSYEQY
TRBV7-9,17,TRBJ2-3,ASSTRRGGESTATDTQY
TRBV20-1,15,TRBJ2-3,SARDRELAGGRDTQY
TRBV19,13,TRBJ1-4,ASTDRGQGHEKLF
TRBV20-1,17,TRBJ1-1,SASYFRTNRDRRFAEAF
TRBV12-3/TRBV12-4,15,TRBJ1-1,ASSSRQGGIGNTEAF
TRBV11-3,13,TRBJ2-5,ASSTRTGTQETQY
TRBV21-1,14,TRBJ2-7,ASSKPAKQGAGEQY
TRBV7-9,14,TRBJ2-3,ASSRGQVQSSDTQY
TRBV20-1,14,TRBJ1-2,SATNGAASFNYGYT
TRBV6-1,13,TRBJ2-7,ASRRSGQGLDEQY
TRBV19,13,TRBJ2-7,ASKQSLTGLGEQY
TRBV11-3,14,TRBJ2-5,ASSIRSSGAQETQY